This entry lists 16 T cell receptor beta chains sequenced from one sample in a study of CD8+ T cells in alopecia areata. The treatment was: oral pan-JAK inhibitor, 5-10 mg twice daily. In each case, RNA was isolated and then reverse transcribed into cDNA as the sequencing template. Clones were read by immunoSEQ multiplex PCR, and TCRdb kept only the in-frame ones, dropping some. The sample contains 110,000 to 150,000 clones, 85% to 90% of which appear only once. Material: CD8+ T cells sorted from blood, obtained at week 4, from a patient treated with tofacitinib. These receptors came from a human donor with alopecia areata.

The gene calls are TRBV5-6 and TRBJ2-2; 7 bases map to TRBD2. V was clipped by 3 bases and J by 7 bases; unmatched bases: 3. The CDR3 is 13 residues long. Germline CDR1 is SGHDT and CDR2 is YYEEEE. CDR3 sequence: CASSSGGFGELFF. The CDR3 coding sequence is TGTGCCAGCAGCTCCGGGGGGTTCGGGGAGCTGTTTTTT.

The chain recombines TRBV5-6 with TRBJ2-7, with unresolved D. This CDR3 is built from 16 residues. CDR1 is SGHDT and CDR2 is YYEEEE in the germline V gene. The V end was cut by 4 bases, the J end by 0 bases, with 17 bases between. DNA for the CDR3: TGTGCCAGCAGCCACGTCCTAGGACCCCTCTCCTACGAGCAGTACTTC. It yields the protein CASSHVLGPLSYEQYF.

The chain has TRBV7-7 and TRBJ2-7; D may be TRBD1 (6 bases). Trimming stripped 1 base from V and 2 bases from J, with 12 bases between. The CDR3 sequence is 15 residues long. CDR1 SSHAT and CDR2 FNYEAQ come from the germline V gene (reference sequence). CDR3 sequence: CASSLDPGATYEQYF. The CDR3 coding sequence is TGTGCCAGCAGCTTAGATCCAGGGGCGACCTACGAGCAGTACTTC.

The chain combines TRBV5-1 with TRBJ2-1, with 7 bases that match TRBD1. Per the germline V gene, CDR1 is SGHRS and CDR2 is YFSETQ. Unmatched junction bases numbered 3, after V lost 2 bases and J lost 1 base. This CDR3 spans 15 amino acids. The CDR3 reads CASSFGTVSYNEQFF. The CDR3 nucleotides are TGCGCCAGCAGCTTCGGGACAGTTTCCTACAATGAGCAGTTCTTC.

This chain uses TRBV27 with TRBJ2-1, with a tentative D call TRBD2 (6 bases). The CDR3 has 18 residues. Germline V gene sequence: CDR1 MNHEY, CDR2 SMNVEV (reference sequence). The V end was cut by 5 bases, the J end by 0 bases, with 20 bases between. CDR3 coding DNA: TGTGCCAGCAGTACCCCGGGACGGAGACTAGACTCCTACAATGAGCAGTTCTTC. Amino acids: CASSTPGRRLDSYNEQFF.

This clone was found once. V and J are TRBV7-9 and TRBJ2-3; D is uncertain. Deletions cut 4 bases from V and 4 bases from J, with 12 bases between. CDR3 size: 14 residues. Germline V lookup: CDR1 SEHNR, CDR2 FQNEAQ (reference sequence). The CDR3 nucleotides are TGTGCCAGCAGCTCACCAATTAGGTCAGATACGCAGTATTTT. As protein: CASSSPIRSDTQYF.

The chain links TRBV10-3 to TRBJ2-7; TRBD1 agrees at 7 bases. J gave up 3 bases and V 10 bases, and 6 bases lay outside the gene matches. The V gene's germline CDR1 is ENHRY and CDR2 SYGVKD. The CDR3 has 12 residues. The chain's CDR3 is CATGQDYYEQYF. The DNA for the CDR3 is TGTGCCACCGGACAGGATTACTACGAGCAGTACTTC.

The chain combines TRBV29-1 with TRBJ2-3; D is unclear. V was shortened by 8 bases and J by 5 bases, with 8 bases between the two germline ends. From germline, CDR1 is SQVTM and CDR2 ANQGSEA. The CDR3 sequence is 10 residues long. The CDR3 region has the DNA TGCAGCTATATACTAGATACGCAGTATTTT. As protein: CSYILDTQYF.

This clone was counted a single time. The chain is built from TRBV11-2 and TRBJ2-7; D remains ambiguous. CDR1 is SGHAT, CDR2 FQNNGV, per germline. The CDR3 totals 12 residues. V lost 3 bases and J 2 bases, leaving 5 bases between the germline ends. CDR3 protein: CASSLGTYEQYF. The DNA of the CDR3 is TGTGCCAGCAGCTTGGGGACCTACGAGCAGTACTTC.

This chain connects TRBV2 to TRBJ2-5, with D hard to call. CDR3 length equals 13 residues. CDR1 SNHLY and CDR2 FYNNEI come from the germline V gene. Trimming stripped 2 bases from V and 1 base from J, with 5 bases between. The CDR3 region is CASSETSQETQYF. The CDR3 nucleotides are TGTGCCAGCAGTGAAACCAGCCAAGAGACCCAGTACTTC.

The chain couples TRBV29-1 to TRBJ2-7; 11 bases agree with TRBD2. The V segment lost 5 bases and the J segment 3 bases; nucleotides outside the gene matches: 3. Germline V gene data show CDR1 as SQVTM and CDR2 as ANQGSEA. The CDR3 runs 13 residues. This CDR3 reads CSVTGTSGYEQYF. CDR3 DNA sequence: TGCAGCGTTACCGGGACTAGCGGCTACGAGCAGTACTTC.

This chain joins TRBV29-1 and TRBJ1-1; no definite D call. The V end was cut by 4 bases, the J end by 4 bases, with 16 bases between. This CDR3 comprises 14 residues. Germline V gene data show CDR1 as SQVTM and CDR2 as ANQGSEA. CDR3 sequence reads: CSVAAVEDPTEAFF. The CDR3 DNA reads as TGCAGCGTTGCGGCGGTCGAGGACCCCACTGAAGCTTTCTTT.

The rearrangement uses TRBV19 and TRBJ2-7; 8 bases map to TRBD1. CDR3 length equals 15 residues. Losses at the gene ends were 0 bases for V and 0 bases for J; bases not matched to a gene: 1. Looked up from germline, CDR1 is LNHDA and CDR2 is SQIVND (reference sequence). The chain's CDR3 is CASSIDGQGSYEQYF. The CDR3 DNA reads TGTGCCAGTAGTATAGATGGACAGGGCTCCTACGAGCAGTACTTC. Drawing the rest from reference TRBV19 and TRBJ2-7, the complete variable domain is DGGITQSPKYLFRKEGQNVTLSCEQNLNHDAMYWYRQDPGQGLRLIYYSQIVNDFQKGDIAEGYSVSREKKESFPLTVTSAQKNPTAFYLCASSIDGQGSYEQYFGPGTRLTVT.

Here the CDR3 DNA reads TGTGCCAGCAGCTTAGCGCCTCTCCTAGGGGACAATGAGCAGTTCTTC. Translating gives CASSLAPLLGDNEQFF. The chain couples TRBV7-6 to TRBJ2-1; D perhaps matches TRBD1 (5 bases). Germline V gives CDR1 SGHVS, CDR2 FNYEAQ. V gave up 0 bases and J gave up 5 bases, with 14 bases separating them. This CDR3 region has 16 residues.

The chain uses TRBV28 and TRBJ2-6; D is unclear. Germline CDR1 reads MDHEN; CDR2 reads SYDVKM. The CDR3 contains 12 residues. Trimming cost V 3 bases and J 11 bases, with 8 bases left between them. This CDR3 reads CASSLAGHVLTF. CDR3 nucleotide sequence: TGTGCCAGCAGTTTGGCAGGCCACGTCCTGACTTTC.

The V call is TRBV29-1, the J call TRBJ2-7; unclear D gene. V was cut by 2 bases and J by 2 bases, with 10 bases left in between. Per germline, CDR1 SQVTM and CDR2 ANQGSEA. The CDR3 contains 13 residues. CDR3 sequence: CSVESEPAYEQYF. CDR3 coding DNA: TGCAGCGTTGAAAGCGAACCTGCCTACGAGCAGTACTTC.